This is a list of T cell receptor beta chains from one sample in a study of circulating and synovial CD4+ cells in juvenile arthritis. TCRdb keeps only in-frame clones here, not all; method: immunoSEQ multiplex PCR. There are tens of thousands of clones in the sample; less than 97% occur only once, and 0.15% to 0.2% lies in the top ten. Sequenced sample: CD4+ T cells from blood. The receptor source for this set is a human donor with juvenile idiopathic arthritis. Each CDR3 is given with its conserved first and last residue. Fields, in order: D gene, J gene, V gene, clone size, CDR3 DNA, CDR3 protein. A D gene is named only where the DNA matches it firmly. Clone size is not always given. Where it is, it says once, few, many or a class for expanded clones.

NA	TRBJ2-5	TRBV5-4	NA	TGTGCCAGCAGCTTGACAGGTGAAGGAGAGACCCAGTACTTC	CASSLTGEGETQYF
TRBD1	TRBJ1-1	TRBV27	NA	TGTGCCAGCAGGGCGGACAGGGCGGGTGAAGCTTTCTTT	CASRADRAGEAFF
TRBD1	TRBJ1-1	TRBV6-6	NA	TGTGCCAGCAATACATCTCCTGGACAGGGGACTATTGAAGCTTTCTTT	CASNTSPGQGTIEAFF
NA	TRBJ1-1	TRBV2	NA	TGTGCCAGCAGTCGTCAGGGGTTGGCTGAAGCTTTCTTT	CASSRQGLAEAFF
NA	TRBJ2-3	TRBV5-1	NA	TGCGCCAGCAGCTTGGTAGGGAGCGGAGATACGCAGTATTTT	CASSLVGSGDTQYF
NA	TRBJ2-7	TRBV18	NA	TGTGCCAGCTCACCTGGTGGGAGACAGGCCTACGAGCAGTACTTC	CASSPGGRQAYEQYF
NA	TRBJ2-1	TRBV19	NA	TGTGCCAGTAGGAGGGGGGGTAGTAATGAGCAGTTCTTC	CASRRGGSNEQFF
NA	TRBJ2-3	TRBV7-2	once	TGTGCCAGCAGCTCTATAAGCACAGATACGCAGTATTTT	CASSSISTDTQYF
NA	TRBJ1-1	TRBV18	NA	TGTGCCAGCTCACCAGCTCTTCAGGGAAACACTGAAGCTTTCTTT	CASSPALQGNTEAFF
TRBD1	TRBJ1-1	TRBV5-8	NA	TGTGCCAGCAGCTTGGGACAGGGGCTTGAAGCTTTCTTT	CASSLGQGLEAFF